The clone carrying this TCR beta chain was detected only a few times. Antigen specificity is unknown. The record originates from a study of T-cell memory formation after mild COVID-19. Overall study results and limits: The study found contracting CD4+ clones mainly in CM and EM and contracting CD8+ clones in EMRA. There were some responding clones in pre-infection memory, which suggested that cross-reactive memory had joined.

The ends lost 6 bases at V and 7 bases at J; junction bases unmatched: 8. CDR1 MNHNY and CDR2 SVGAGI come from the germline V gene (reference sequence). This CDR3 is built from 14 residues. TCRdb called the 5' RACE reads again in MiXCR, with one record for every CDR3 protein. The sample comprises roughly 190,000 distinct CDR3 sequences, 15% to 20% of which are singletons, and around 2.4% rests with the top ten. This clonotype was sampled from an adult woman who had mild COVID-19 (a few samples of this study predate the infection). Cell type and time point are not known. Material for sequencing was PBMCs or a T cell subset sorted from them (not recorded which). The chain links TRBV6-6 to TRBJ1-4, with TRBD1 matching 7 bases. The CDR3 coding sequence is TGTGCCAGCAGCCGAGACAGGGATAGTGAAAAACTGTTTTTT. Its protein product is CASSRDRDSEKLFF.